The source of this T cell receptor (beta chain) is a study of blood T cell repertoires in COVID-19. Germline CDR1 and CDR2: MNHEY and SMNVEV (reference sequence). The CDR3 has 15 amino acids. Deletions cut 6 bases from V and 5 bases from J, with 20 bases between. The sample holds one count of this clone. In the authors' methods: Scientists estimated how many nucleated cells there were by amplifying reference gene primers. Clones were read by immunoSEQ multiplex PCR, and TCRdb kept only the in-frame ones, dropping some. The DNA was the basis for D and trimming; V, J and clone size are from that table. The table records 350,000 to 450,000 clones, approximately 89% of them present only once.

The chain links TRBV27 to TRBJ2-7; D perhaps matches TRBD1 (5 bases). The sequence derives from a woman between 35 and 50 years old who had been exposed to COVID-19. Sequencing was done on a sample of PBMCs or T cells enriched from blood (not recorded which). The CDR3, as DNA: TGTGCCAGCAGCACCGCCTCGACCAGGGTTAACGAGCAGTACTTC. It encodes CASSTASTRVNEQYF.